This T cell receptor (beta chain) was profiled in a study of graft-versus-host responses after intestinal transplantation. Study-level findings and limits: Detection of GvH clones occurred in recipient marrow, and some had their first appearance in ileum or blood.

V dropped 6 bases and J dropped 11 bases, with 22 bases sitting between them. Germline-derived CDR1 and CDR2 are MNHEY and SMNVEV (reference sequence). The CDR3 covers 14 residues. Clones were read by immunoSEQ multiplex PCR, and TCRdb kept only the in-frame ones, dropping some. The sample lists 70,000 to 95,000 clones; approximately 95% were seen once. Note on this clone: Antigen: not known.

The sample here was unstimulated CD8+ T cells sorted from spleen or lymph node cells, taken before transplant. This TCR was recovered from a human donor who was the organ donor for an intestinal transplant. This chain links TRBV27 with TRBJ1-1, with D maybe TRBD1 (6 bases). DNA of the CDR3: TGTGCCAGCAGCAACGACAGGTATCTCCGTCGGGCTTTCTTT. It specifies CASSNDRYLRRAFF.